One sample yielded the 3 T cell receptor beta chains listed below, sequenced in a study of cytomegalovirus exposure and HLA in healthy donors. Primers for the PCR totalled 60 Vbeta and 13 Jbeta. Repertoires were generated with immunoSEQ multiplex PCR, while TCRdb's copy carries only in-frame clones and drops some. The table lists over 110,000 clones, approximately 84% of them singletons, with roughly 9.9% in the top ten. The sequenced sample was PBMCs. These receptors originate from a woman in her fifties or sixties in good health and CMV-seropositive.

V and J are TRBV28 and TRBJ2-4, with TRBD2 identical over 7 bases. The J segment lost 13 bases and the V segment lost 6 bases, leaving 12 bases of the junction unmatched. CDR1 is MDHEN, CDR2 SYDVKM, per germline. This CDR3 is 13 amino acids long. The DNA of the CDR3 is TGTGCCAGCAGGGGGGGGGTATCAGAACCCCAGTACTTC. It yields the protein CASRGGVSEPQYF.

The chain joins TRBV7-2 to TRBJ2-5; 12 bases are shared with TRBD2. The CDR3 sequence is 16 residues long. CDR1 SGHTA and CDR2 FQGNSA come from the germline V gene. J gave up 5 bases and V 6 bases, and 10 bases lay outside the gene matches. The CDR3 loop is CASRWTSGNPPETQYF. CDR3 sequence (DNA): TGTGCCAGCAGGTGGACTAGCGGGAACCCGCCGGAGACCCAGTACTTC.

Note on this clone: Compared with germline, one end of the junction differs, possibly owing to a read error. The rearrangement joins TRBV18 to TRBJ2-5, with 8 positions matching TRBD1. The CDR3 length is 15 residues. Germline-derived CDR1 and CDR2 are KGHSH and LQKENI. The CDR3 region is CASSPQQGAQGTQYF. CDR3 nucleotide sequence: TGTGCCAGCTCACCACAGCAGGGGGCCCAAGGGACCCAGTACTTC. The variable domain in full, completed from reference TRBV18 and TRBJ2-5, reads NAGVMQNPRHLVRRRGQEARLRCSPMKGHSHVYWYRQLPEEGLKFMVYLQKENIIDESGMPKERFSAEFPKEGPSILRIQQVVRGDSAAYFCASSPQQGAQGTQYFGPGTRLLVL.